The 27 T cell receptor beta chains presented below share a single source sample, sequenced in a study of blood T cells in healthy people across ages. The second PCR ran about 6 to 11 cycles with a sample-barcoded 5' primer and J-beta primers. TCRdb re-called the 5' RACE reads through MiXCR, storing one row per CDR3 protein. This sample carries more than 1,400,000 distinct CDR3 sequences, about 40% of them seen once, and the ten largest clones take roughly 8.2%. The sample comprised blood. Receptor source: a woman aged 18 to 35 in good health.

This chain uses TRBV5-1 with TRBJ2-1; D is perhaps TRBD2 (6 bases). Trimming removed 10 bases at V and 7 bases at J, with 21 bases between. This CDR3 has 14 amino acids. CDR1 is SGHRS and CDR2 is YFSETQ in the germline V gene. This CDR3 reads CAGQSLAGKNEQFF. The CDR3 region has the DNA TGCGCCGGCCAGTCATTGGCGGGAAAAAATGAGCAGTTCTTC. Filled out from reference TRBV5-1 and TRBJ2-1, the complete variable domain reads KAGVTQTPRYLIKTRGQQVTLSCSPISGHRSVSWYQQTPGQGLQFLFEYFSETQRNKGNFPGRFSGRQFSNSRSEMNVSTLELGDSALYLCAGQSLAGKNEQFFGPGTRLTVL.

The chain has TRBV3-1 and TRBJ2-7; D is possibly TRBD2 (6 bases). The CDR3 length is 14 residues. V shed 0 bases and J shed 6 bases, with 12 bases lying between them. Germline lookup yields CDR1 LGHDT and CDR2 YNNKEL (reference sequence). CDR3 region: CASSQDGGVSEQYF. The CDR3 DNA is TGTGCCAGCAGCCAAGACGGAGGGGTATCCGAGCAGTACTTC.

The sample holds a few counts of this clonotype. The V call is TRBV4-2, the J call TRBJ2-3; D assignment may be TRBD1 or TRBD2 (5 bases each). Germline CDR1 LGHNA, CDR2 YNFKEQ. V lost 0 bases, J lost 2 bases, and 15 bases lay in between. The CDR3 runs 17 residues. In nucleotides, the CDR3 is TGTGCCAGCAGCCAAGAGGGGCCCCAGCGGCCCACAGATACGCAGTATTTT. Amino acids: CASSQEGPQRPTDTQYF.

The chain links TRBV21-1 to TRBJ2-7; the table assigns TRBD2, which was not confirmed against the DNA. TRBV21-1 is given as a pseudogene. This CDR3 spans 16 amino acids. The CDR3 nucleotides are TGTGCCAGCAGCAAGTGGGTAGCGACCGTATCCTACGAGCAGTACTTC. It encodes CASSKWVATVSYEQYF.

This clonotype has at least ten counts. The chain has TRBV21-1 and TRBJ2-1; the table's D call TRBD2 went unverified against the DNA. TRBV21-1 is a documented pseudogene. The CDR3 length is 13 residues. Here the CDR3 DNA reads TGTGCCAGCAGCGGACTAGCGGACAATGAGCAGTTCTTC. The encoded protein is CASSGLADNEQFF.

This clonotype was seen a few times. The CDR3 DNA follows: TGCAGTGCACCCCTTCCGGGACAGGGAAGACCCTACGAGCAGTACTTC. This encodes CSAPLPGQGRPYEQYF. The chain couples TRBV20-1 to TRBJ2-7; 9 bases line up with TRBD1. The germline V gene has CDR1 DFQATT and CDR2 SNEGSKA (reference sequence). CDR3 length: 16 residues. V lost 6 bases to trimming and J lost 2 bases; unmatched junction nucleotides: 14.

This clonotype was seen a handful of times. The chain recombines TRBV3-1 with TRBJ2-5, with 7 bases fitting TRBD1. The CDR3 is 15 residues long. The junction had 5 bases not matched to a gene; V was cut back by 0 bases and J by 4 bases. Germline-derived CDR1 and CDR2 are LGHDT and YNNKEL (reference sequence). DNA for the CDR3: TGTGCCAGCAGCCAAGATACCGGGACAGCAGAGACCCAGTACTTC. This encodes CASSQDTGTAETQYF.

The J gene is TRBJ1-2, the V gene TRBV10-3; D remains unclear. The germline V gene has CDR1 ENHRY and CDR2 SYGVKD. Trimming pared 4 bases from V and 2 bases from J, leaving 5 bases between. There are 12 residues in the CDR3. The CDR3 DNA follows: TGTGCCATCAGTGCACAGAACTATGGCTACACCTTC. It yields the protein CAISAQNYGYTF.

The rearrangement links TRBV3-1 to TRBJ2-2; D remains ambiguous. V was clipped by 11 bases and J by 8 bases, with 12 bases between them. The CDR3 sequence is 11 residues long. Germline CDR1 and CDR2: LGHDT and YNNKEL (reference sequence). The CDR3 DNA follows: TGTGCCTGCTATTACTCGGGGGAGCTGTTTTTT. Encoded protein: CACYYSGELFF.

This clonotype has more than one count but fewer than ten. V usage is TRBV6-2 or TRBV6-3 and J usage is TRBJ2-5; 9 bases align to TRBD2. TRBJ2-7 explains the end of the DNA better; the J call may be wrong. Germline V gives CDR1 MNHEY, CDR2 SVGEGT. The CDR3 covers 13 residues. The CDR3 spells CASRGLALYEQYF. The CDR3 coding sequence is TGTGCCAGCAGGGGACTAGCCCTGTACGAGCAGTACTTC.

The gene calls are TRBV7-9 and TRBJ2-7; 10 bases match TRBD1. The germline CDR1 and CDR2 sequences are SEHNR and FQNEAQ (reference sequence). The junction had 3 bases not matched to a gene; V was cut back by 1 base and J by 6 bases. This CDR3 is 14 amino acids long. CDR3 loop: CASSLVGQGVEQYF. CDR3 bases: TGTGCCAGCAGCTTAGTCGGACAGGGGGTCGAGCAGTACTTC.

In this sample, this clonotype turned up a few times. This chain uses TRBV20-1 with TRBJ2-1, with 9 bases aligning to TRBD2. The CDR3 has 13 residues. CDR1 is DFQATT and CDR2 is SNEGSKA in the germline V gene (reference sequence). V gave up 1 base and J gave up 10 bases; unmatched junction bases: 5. The DNA for the CDR3 is TGCAGTGCTAGAGTTGGGACTAGCCTGGAGCAGTTCTTC. It translates to CSARVGTSLEQFF.

The chain employs TRBV11-2 and TRBJ1-2; D is ambiguous. Germline lookup yields CDR1 SGHAT and CDR2 FQNNGV. CDR3 length: 15 amino acids. The V end lost 0 bases, the J end lost 5 bases, and 13 bases lay between the germline ends. The DNA for the CDR3 is TGTGCCAGCAGCTTAGATCTAGTACAGCATTATGGCTACACCTTC. This gives the protein CASSLDLVQHYGYTF.

J is TRBJ2-5 and V is TRBV5-1; TRBD1 matches at 9 bases. The CDR3 contains 20 residues. The V gene's germline CDR1 is SGHRS and CDR2 YFSETQ. The trim removed 0 bases at V and 1 base at J, leaving 16 bases unmatched. The CDR3 is CASSLAGWDRDVPGQETQYF. In DNA form, the CDR3 reads TGCGCCAGCAGCTTGGCCGGGTGGGACAGGGACGTGCCGGGCCAAGAGACCCAGTACTTC.

The rearrangement links TRBV28 to TRBJ2-5, with unresolved D. Germline CDR1 MDHEN, CDR2 SYDVKM. The CDR3 runs 14 residues. Trimming took 2 bases from V and 4 from J, leaving 11 bases between them. CDR3 loop: CASSLELIGETQYF. The CDR3 region has the DNA TGTGCCAGCAGTTTAGAGCTAATCGGAGAGACCCAGTACTTC. Filled out from reference TRBV28 and TRBJ2-5, the complete variable domain reads DVKVTQSSRYLVKRTGEKVFLECVQDMDHENMFWYRQDPGLGLRLIYFSYDVKMKEKGDIPEGYSVSREKKERFSLILESASTNQTSMYLCASSLELIGETQYFGPGTRLLVL.

With regard to this clonotype: Germline and junction disagree at one end, which may indicate a read error. The chain has TRBV2 and TRBJ2-1; D not resolved. Germline V gene data show CDR1 as SNHLY and CDR2 as FYNNEI. CDR3 length equals 12 residues. CDR3 amino acids: CVSSVPSGEQFF. CDR3 nucleotides: TGTGTCAGCAGTGTGCCTAGTGGAGAGCAGTTCTTC.

This clonotype appeared many times. The gene calls are TRBV6-5 and TRBJ2-7; no clear D gene. CDR3 length equals 15 residues. Trimming cost V 6 bases and J 2 bases, with 17 bases left between them. Germline loops: CDR1 MNHEY, CDR2 SVGAGI. Written as DNA, the CDR3 is TGTGCCAGCAGCCTTAGTCGCCATAGGCCCTACGAGCAGTACTTC. This sequence encodes CASSLSRHRPYEQYF.

In the case of this clonotype: Germline is not matched at one junction end, which may reflect a read error. The chain is built from TRBV7-8 and TRBJ2-5; D possibly matches TRBD1 or TRBD2 (5 bases each). Looked up from germline, CDR1 is SGHVS and CDR2 is FQNEAQ. The CDR3 runs to 16 residues. The CDR3 bases are TGTGCCAGCAGCTTAGATCTGGGGGAGTACCAAGGGACCCAGTACTTC. Amino acids: CASSLDLGEYQGTQYF.

This clonotype was seen a few times. V usage is TRBV4-2 and J usage is TRBJ1-2, with D perhaps matching TRBD1 (6 bases). The V gene lost 5 bases and the J gene lost 6 bases, with 19 bases spanning the gap. CDR3 length: 15 amino acids. Germline lookup yields CDR1 LGHNA and CDR2 YNFKEQ. The CDR3 nucleotides are TGTGCCAGCAGCGAGGATCGAAACAGGGAGGATGGCTACACCTTC. It translates to CASSEDRNREDGYTF.

This chain connects TRBV9 to TRBJ1-6; maybe TRBD1 (6 bases). The V gene lost 1 base and the J gene lost 6 bases, with 14 bases spanning the gap. The length of the CDR3 is 16 residues. CDR1 is SGDLS and CDR2 is YYNGEE in the germline V gene. Here the CDR3 reads CASSVSGDRGNSPLHF. In DNA, the CDR3 is TGTGCCAGCAGCGTATCAGGGGATCGTGGTAATTCACCCCTCCACTTT.

This clonotype was observed a few times. The chain joins TRBV20-1 to TRBJ1-2, with D hard to call. The length of the CDR3 is 14 residues. From germline, CDR1 is DFQATT and CDR2 SNEGSKA (reference sequence). V dropped 7 bases and J dropped 8 bases, with 23 bases sitting between them. Written as DNA, the CDR3 is TGCAGTGGGCAGGCCTACTCCCGGAATGCAGGCTACACCTTC. Its protein is CSGQAYSRNAGYTF.

J is TRBJ1-2 and V is TRBV9; 8 bases match TRBD1. Trimming removed 3 bases from V and 6 bases from J; junction bases left unmatched: 10. CDR1 SGDLS and CDR2 YYNGEE come from the germline V gene. CDR3 length: 15 residues. The DNA of the CDR3 is TGTGCCAGCAGCGGACCCGGGACAGGTGTCAATGGCTACACCTTC. Residues: CASSGPGTGVNGYTF.

This clonotype showed up just a few times. The chain is built from TRBV7-2 and TRBJ2-3; the D is unclear. CDR3 length equals 15 residues. In germline, CDR1 is SGHTA, CDR2 FQGNSA. V lost 5 bases to trimming and J lost 2 bases, with 14 bases between them. The CDR3, as DNA: TGTGCCAGCAGCCCCACCGTGGTTGACACAGATACGCAGTATTTT. It yields the protein CASSPTVVDTDTQYF. Drawing the rest from reference TRBV7-2 and TRBJ2-3, the complete variable domain is GAGVSQSPSNKVTEKGKDVELRCDPISGHTALYWYRQSLGQGLEFLIYFQGNSAPDKSGLPSDRFSAERTGGSVSTLTIQRTQQEDSAVYLCASSPTVVDTDTQYFGPGTRLTVL.

The chain links TRBV20-1 to TRBJ2-7, with a weak D call TRBD1 (6 bases). Looked up from germline, CDR1 is DFQATT and CDR2 is SNEGSKA (reference sequence). This CDR3 has 15 amino acids. The V end was cut by 0 bases, the J end by 0 bases, with 12 bases between. The chain's CDR3 is CSARDPQGNSYEQYF. DNA of the CDR3: TGCAGTGCTAGAGATCCCCAGGGGAACTCCTACGAGCAGTACTTC.

This clonotype was seen only a few times. This rearrangement joins TRBV18 to TRBJ2-1; D unresolved. There are 15 residues in the CDR3. V was shortened by 6 bases and J by 12 bases, with 24 bases between the two germline ends. Germline V lookup: CDR1 KGHSH, CDR2 LQKENI. CDR3 DNA sequence: TGTGCCAGCTCTTCGTTGGAGTCTCCCAGATACGGGCAGTTCTTC. Translated, it gives CASSSLESPRYGQFF.

The chain uses TRBV20-1 and TRBJ2-1, with 11 bases matching TRBD2. The CDR3 runs 15 residues. Germline CDR1 is DFQATT and CDR2 is SNEGSKA (reference sequence). V lost 1 base to trimming and J lost 6 bases; unmatched junction nucleotides: 5. The CDR3, as DNA: TGCAGTGCTAGAGGTAGCGGGAGGGTTACCAATGAGCAGTTCTTC. The encoded protein is CSARGSGRVTNEQFF.

The J gene is TRBJ2-7, the V gene TRBV4-1, with 9 nucleotides matching TRBD2. V shed 7 bases, J shed 4 bases, and the junction held 8 bases outside the gene matches. Germline values: CDR1 MGHRA, CDR2 YSYEKL. The CDR3 loop spans 14 amino acids. In nucleotides, the CDR3 is TGCGCCAGCAACCCCAGGACTAGCGAATACGAGCAGTACTTC. Translated: CASNPRTSEYEQYF.